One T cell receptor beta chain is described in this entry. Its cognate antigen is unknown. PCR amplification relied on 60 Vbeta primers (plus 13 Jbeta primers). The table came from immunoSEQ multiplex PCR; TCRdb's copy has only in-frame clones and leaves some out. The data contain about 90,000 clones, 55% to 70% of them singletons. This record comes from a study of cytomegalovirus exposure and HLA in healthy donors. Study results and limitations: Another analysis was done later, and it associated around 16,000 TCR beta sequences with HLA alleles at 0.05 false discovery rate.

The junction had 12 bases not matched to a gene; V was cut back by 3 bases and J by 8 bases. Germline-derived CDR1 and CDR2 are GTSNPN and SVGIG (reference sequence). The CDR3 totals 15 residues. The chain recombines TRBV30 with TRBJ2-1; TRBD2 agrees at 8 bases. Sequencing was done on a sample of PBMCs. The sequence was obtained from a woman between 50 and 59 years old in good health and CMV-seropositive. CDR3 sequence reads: CAWRRGGRLAYEQFF. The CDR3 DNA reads TGTGCCTGGAGACGGGGGGGCCGGTTGGCATATGAGCAGTTCTTC.